The 15 T cell receptor beta chains below all came from one sample that was sequenced in a study of T cell clones after liver transplantation. Measured with immunoSEQ multiplex PCR; TCRdb has only the in-frame clones, and not every one. The sample lists about 120,000 clones, around nine tenths occurring once. Sequenced here: CD4+ T cells from blood, sampled 12 months after liver transplant. The receptors originated from a human patient who received a liver transplant. Some T cells may be supplied by the graft donor.

This chain links TRBV29-1 with TRBJ2-1; maybe TRBD1 (6 bases). CDR1 and CDR2 (germline): SQVTM, ANQGSEA. Between the trimmed V and J ends, which lost 7 bases and 7 bases, there was a span of 14 bases. CDR3 size: 12 residues. The CDR3 nucleotides read TGCAGCGGGTCAGGGGCGGAAAATGAGCAGTTCTTC. Encoded protein: CSGSGAENEQFF.

This chain connects TRBV9 to TRBJ1-1; tentatively, D is TRBD1 (5 bases). V was clipped by 3 bases and J by 3 bases, with 15 bases between them. The CDR3 is made up of 15 amino acids. Germline CDR1 is SGDLS and CDR2 is YYNGEE. The CDR3 DNA follows: TGTGCCAGCAGCGAGACAGCTTTCGTGTACACTGAAGCTTTCTTT. Translation gives CASSETAFVYTEAFF.

The rearrangement joins TRBV6-5 to TRBJ1-6; a weak D match, TRBD1 (5 bases). The germline V gene has CDR1 MNHEY and CDR2 SVGAGI. V was trimmed by 7 bases and J by 9 bases, leaving 16 bases between them. The CDR3 totals 14 residues. The chain's CDR3 is CASTEGREGSPLHF. In DNA, the CDR3 is TGTGCCAGCACCGAGGGGAGGGAAGGTTCACCCCTCCACTTT.

V and J are TRBV7-2 and TRBJ1-1; tentatively, D is TRBD1 (6 bases). This CDR3 is built from 17 residues. V lost 1 base, J lost 0 bases, and 15 bases lay in between. In germline, CDR1 is SGHTA, CDR2 FQGNSA. CDR3 amino acids: CASSLVGAAAMNTEAFF. CDR3 DNA sequence: TGTGCCAGCAGCTTAGTGGGGGCAGCCGCAATGAACACTGAAGCTTTCTTT.

The chain has TRBV25-1 and TRBJ1-4; no firm D call. The germline V and J ends were trimmed by 1 base and 2 bases, with 8 bases remaining between them. The CDR3 has 15 amino acids. Germline CDR1 reads MGHDK; CDR2 reads SYGVNS. CDR3 residues: CASSEFGATNEKLFF. As DNA, the CDR3 is TGTGCCAGCAGTGAATTTGGCGCGACTAATGAAAAACTGTTTTTT.

The rearrangement uses TRBV5-1 and TRBJ2-5; 10 bases are shared with TRBD1. This CDR3 has 16 residues. With V trimmed by 4 bases and J by 5 bases, 11 bases remained unmatched. Germline V gene lookup returns CDR1 SGHRS and CDR2 YFSETQ. The DNA of the CDR3 is TGCGCCAGCAGCCCAGGGGAGACAGGGGGCGAGGAGACCCAGTACTTC. Its translation is CASSPGETGGEETQYF.

The J gene is TRBJ2-3, the V gene TRBV28; D possibly corresponds to TRBD1 (5 bases). CDR3 size: 13 residues. V was clipped by 2 bases and J by 6 bases, with 9 bases between them. The germline gives CDR1 MDHEN, CDR2 SYDVKM. The CDR3 sequence: CASSLPRVDTQYF. As DNA, the CDR3 is TGTGCCAGCAGTTTACCCAGGGTGGATACGCAGTATTTT.

The chain carries TRBV13 and TRBJ2-1; no firm D call. Germline lookup yields CDR1 PRHDT and CDR2 FYEKMQ (reference sequence). The V end lost 6 bases, the J end lost 7 bases, and 7 bases lay between the germline ends. The CDR3 has 11 residues. The CDR3 nucleotides read TGTGCCAGCAGTCAAGGGAATGAGCAGTTCTTC. The encoded protein is CASSQGNEQFF.

V and J are TRBV11-3 and TRBJ2-2; 7 bases fit TRBD1. The CDR3 totals 13 residues. V was clipped by 5 bases and J by 6 bases; unmatched bases: 3. CDR1 and CDR2 (germline): SGHNT, YENEEA. As DNA, the CDR3 is TGTGCCAGCAGCCTCGACAGGGCCGGGGAGCTGTTTTTT. Translated: CASSLDRAGELFF.

V is TRBV19 and J is TRBJ1-1; D unclear. V dropped 6 bases and J dropped 5 bases, with 16 bases sitting between them. The CDR3 length is 14 residues. Per the germline V gene, CDR1 is LNHDA and CDR2 is SQIVND (reference sequence). Here the CDR3 reads CASSPPAGRTEAFF. The CDR3 region has the DNA TGTGCCAGTAGCCCGCCGGCCGGTAGGACTGAAGCTTTCTTT.

The count of this clone is one. The gene calls are TRBV5-4 and TRBJ2-7; D not certain. Deletions cut 4 bases from V and 2 bases from J, with 10 bases between. CDR3 length equals 13 residues. Germline values: CDR1 SGHNT, CDR2 YYREEE (reference sequence). For the CDR3, the DNA is TGTGCCAGCAGCCTGGGATACACCTACGAGCAGTACTTC. Protein: CASSLGYTYEQYF.

CDR3 in amino acids: CASSPRGTLRAGGNTIYF. CDR3 coding DNA: TGTGCCAGCAGCCCGAGGGGTACGCTCAGGGCGGGAGGAAACACCATATATTTT. This sequence joins TRBV14 and TRBJ1-3; a weak D match, TRBD1 (5 bases). This CDR3 has 18 amino acids. Germline V gene data show CDR1 as SGHDN and CDR2 as FVKESK. The V end lost 4 bases, the J end lost 4 bases, and 23 bases lay between the germline ends.

This clone was counted a single time. The V call is TRBV13, the J call TRBJ2-7, with D possibly being TRBD2 (6 bases). The CDR3 is 15 residues long. Per the germline V gene, CDR1 is PRHDT and CDR2 is FYEKMQ (reference sequence). With 5 bases removed from V and 3 bases from J, the gap between germline ends came to 17 bases. DNA for the CDR3: TGTGCCAGCAGCGCCGCGTCGGGACTGGTCTACGAGCAGTACTTC. Its protein is CASSAASGLVYEQYF.

V is TRBV5-1 and J is TRBJ2-3; the D gene is possibly TRBD2 (6 bases). Germline V lookup: CDR1 SGHRS, CDR2 YFSETQ. The CDR3 spans 17 residues. Deletions cut 0 bases from V and 2 bases from J, with 16 bases between. The CDR3, as DNA: TGCGCCAGCAGCTTGGCCTCTGGAGGGAGTTACACAGATACGCAGTATTTT. This encodes CASSLASGGSYTDTQYF.

J is TRBJ1-4 and V is TRBV5-4; a weak D match, TRBD1 (5 bases). Germline CDR1 reads SGHNT; CDR2 reads YYREEE (reference sequence). The CDR3 length is 14 residues. Trimming removed 5 bases at V and 8 bases at J, with 16 bases between. The DNA of the CDR3 is TGTGCCAGCAGTCGGGACGAGGTGGGAGAAAAACTGTTTTTT. The encoded protein is CASSRDEVGEKLFF.